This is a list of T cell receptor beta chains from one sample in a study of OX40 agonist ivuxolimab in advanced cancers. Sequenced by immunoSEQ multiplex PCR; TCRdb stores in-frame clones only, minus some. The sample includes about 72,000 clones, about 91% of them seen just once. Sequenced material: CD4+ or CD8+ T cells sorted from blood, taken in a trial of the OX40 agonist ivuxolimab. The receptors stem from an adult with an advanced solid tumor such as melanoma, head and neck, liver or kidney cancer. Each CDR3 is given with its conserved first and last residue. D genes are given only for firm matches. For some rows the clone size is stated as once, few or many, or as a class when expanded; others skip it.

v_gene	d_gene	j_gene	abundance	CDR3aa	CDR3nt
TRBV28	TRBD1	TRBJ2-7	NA	CASSLGGQGRHEQYF	TGTGCCAGCAGTTTAGGGGGACAGGGGAGGCACGAGCAGTACTTC
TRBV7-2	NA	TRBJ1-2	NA	CASSLGGADSYGYTF	TGTGCCAGCAGCTTAGGCGGGGCAGACTCCTATGGCTACACCTTC
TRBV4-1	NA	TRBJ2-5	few	CASSQDLHGETQYF	TGCGCCAGCAGCCAAGATCTGCACGGTGAGACCCAGTACTTC
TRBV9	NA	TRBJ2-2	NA	CASSVELSRGELFF	TGTGCCAGCAGCGTAGAATTGAGTCGGGGGGAGCTGTTTTTT
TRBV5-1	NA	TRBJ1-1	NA	CASSLWVNTEAFF	TGCGCCAGCAGCTTGTGGGTGAACACTGAAGCTTTCTTT
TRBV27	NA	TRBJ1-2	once	CASSLTGNYGYTF	TGTGCCAGCAGTTTAACAGGAAACTATGGCTACACCTTC
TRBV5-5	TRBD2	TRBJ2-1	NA	CASSQGSGTSSFF	TGTGCCAGCAGTCAGGGATCCGGGACTAGCAGCTTCTTC
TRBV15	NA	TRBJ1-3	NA	CATSFPSGNTIYF	TGTGCCACCAGCTTCCCCTCTGGAAACACCATATATTTT
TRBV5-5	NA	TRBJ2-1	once	CASSHTGESGNEQFF	TGTGCCAGCAGCCACACGGGGGAGAGTGGGAATGAGCAGTTCTTC
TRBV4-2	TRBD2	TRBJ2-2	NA	CASSPLGGLSTGELFF	TGTGCCAGCAGCCCCTTGGGGGGGTTGAGCACCGGGGAGCTGTTTTTT
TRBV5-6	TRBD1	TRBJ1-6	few	CASSFTGAGPPLHF	TGTGCCAGCAGCTTTACAGGGGCTGGTCCACCCCTCCACTTT
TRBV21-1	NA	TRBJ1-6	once	CASSKVSIQDSYNSPLHF	TGTGCCAGCAGCAAAGTGAGCATCCAGGACTCCTATAATTCACCCCTCCACTTT
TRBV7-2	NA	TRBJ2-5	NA	CASSLEVWQETQYF	TGTGCCAGCAGCTTAGAGGTCTGGCAAGAGACCCAGTACTTC